The clone carrying this T cell receptor (beta chain) was seen at least ten times. The antigen remains unidentified. Unique molecular identifiers tagged the TCRbeta library. Each CDR3 protein is one row after TCRdb ran MiXCR on the PCR reads. The sample records about 190,000 distinct CDR3 sequences, roughly 11% being singletons. The CDR3 has 16 residues. Germline V gene data show CDR1 as MDHEN and CDR2 as SYDVKM. Germline trimming cut 3 bases from V and 2 bases from J; bases unmatched to any gene: 8. The data stem from a study of T-cell reconstitution after alpha-beta-depleted transplantation in children. Broader study findings: About two months after transplant, alpha-beta T cells reportedly came from several hundred expanded graft clones.

The source material was PBMCs, sampled before TCRalphabeta/CD19-depleted stem cell transplant. The rearrangement joins TRBV28 to TRBJ2-3, with 7 bases that match TRBD2. This clonotype was obtained from a boy aged 2-15 years with acute myeloid leukemia, due to receive a stem cell transplant. The CDR3 coding sequence is TGTGCCAGCAGTTTGATCGGCGGGACTACCACAGATACGCAGTATTTT. Translated, it gives CASSLIGGTTTDTQYF.